This TCR beta chain was captured by sequencing in a study of cytomegalovirus exposure and HLA in healthy donors. The CDR3 extends over 15 amino acids. CDR1 SGHAT and CDR2 FQNNGV come from the germline V gene. Trimming left V 1 base short and J 7 bases short, with 14 bases between. As for the donors, each was a healthy bone marrow donor. PCR was performed using 60 Vbeta and 13 Jbeta primers. The assay was immunoSEQ multiplex PCR, and TCRdb's table has in-frame clones only and misses some. Here the sample spans 150,000 to 200,000 clones, about 82% being singletons. Study-wide results and caveats: Reports showed the classifier diagnosing cytomegalovirus status with high specificity and sensitivity. At a 0.05 false discovery rate, a later analysis found about 17,000 TCR beta sequences to be associated with HLA alleles.

A single count supports this clone. Its antigen is currently unknown. The chain links TRBV11-2 to TRBJ2-1; the D gene is possibly TRBD1 (7 bases). Sequencing input: PBMCs. This clonotype originated in a male donor in good health and CMV-seronegative. The CDR3 loop reads CASSLVAGGKNEQFF. CDR3 DNA sequence: TGTGCCAGCAGCTTAGTGGCAGGGGGGAAAAATGAGCAGTTCTTC.